This TCR beta chain was sequenced during a study of CD8+ T cells in alopecia areata. Study-wide findings and caveats: Uncertain still, given a single nonresponder, is whether baseline CD8+ expansion links to response.

With 0 bases removed from V and 5 bases from J, the gap between germline ends came to 3 bases. This CDR3 has 12 residues. Germline V lookup: CDR1 SGHVS, CDR2 FNYEAQ. Notes on this clone: The antigen is unknown.

Indicated treatment: oral pan-JAK inhibitor, 5-10 mg twice daily. Collected material from alopecia areata patients comprised lesional scalp punch biopsies and peripheral blood. Following extraction, RNA underwent reverse transcription to cDNA, which served as the sequencing template. Data came from immunoSEQ multiplex PCR; TCRdb stores just in-frame clones and leaves some out. The table includes roughly 190,000 clones, approximately 57% detected once. The clonotype comes from a human donor with alopecia areata. Here the sequenced sample was CD4+ T cells sorted from blood, taken at week 24, from a patient treated with tofacitinib. This chain uses TRBV7-6 with TRBJ2-3; D is ambiguous. Here the CDR3 reads CASSLARDTQYF. The CDR3 nucleotides are TGTGCCAGCAGCTTAGCAAGAGATACGCAGTATTTT.